One sample yielded the 24 T cell receptor beta chains listed below, sequenced in a study of blood T cells in healthy people across ages. With a J-beta primer mix and a sample-barcoded 5' primer, a second PCR ran roughly 6 to 12 cycles. MiXCR, applied by TCRdb to the 5' RACE reads, yields one record per CDR3 protein. The repertoire consists of 800,000 or so distinct CDR3 sequences, with 60% to 80% occurring once and the leading ten covering around a quarter. The sequenced material came from blood. These receptors all stem from a man younger than 45 in good health.

The CDR3 is CSVEDLRGGEQFF. The CDR3 bases are TGCAGCGTTGAAGATTTGAGGGGCGGTGAGCAGTTCTTC. The chain recombines TRBV29-1 with TRBJ2-1; D assignment may be TRBD1 or TRBD2 (5 bases each). Trimming stripped 0 bases from V and 9 bases from J, with 12 bases between. The CDR3 is 13 amino acids. Per the germline V gene, CDR1 is SQVTM and CDR2 is ANQGSEA.

This clonotype showed up just a few times. This chain links TRBV6-6 with TRBJ2-5; 12 bases are shared with TRBD2. V lost 7 bases, J lost 5 bases, and 5 bases stayed unmatched. The CDR3 covers 14 residues. The germline V gene encodes CDR1 MNHNY and CDR2 SVGAGI (reference sequence). The chain's CDR3 is CASTGLAGRETQYF. The DNA of the CDR3 is TGTGCCAGCACCGGACTAGCGGGACGGGAGACCCAGTACTTC.

The chain joins TRBV27 to TRBJ2-7, with D perhaps TRBD1 (5 bases). This CDR3 is 15 amino acids long. Germline V lookup: CDR1 MNHEY, CDR2 SMNVEV (reference sequence). The V and J ends lost 3 bases and 0 bases respectively, with 12 bases between them. CDR3 region: CASSFGAPSSYEQYF. The CDR3 DNA sequence: TGTGCCAGCAGTTTTGGGGCCCCGAGCTCCTACGAGCAGTACTTC.

This clonotype was seen a handful of times. The rearrangement joins TRBV7-9 to TRBJ2-3; D is unresolved. The CDR3 length is 12 residues. Germline CDR1 reads SEHNR; CDR2 reads FQNEAQ (reference sequence). Trimming shortened V by 4 bases and J by 4 bases, and 6 bases separated the two germline ends. DNA of the CDR3: TGTGCCAGCAGCTCCGTGTCAGATACGCAGTATTTT. Amino acids: CASSSVSDTQYF.

The chain employs TRBV3-1 and TRBJ2-7, with no clear D. Trimming cost V 3 bases and J 7 bases, with 16 bases left between them. This CDR3 region has 14 residues. The germline V gene has CDR1 LGHDT and CDR2 YNNKEL (reference sequence). Written as DNA, the CDR3 is TGTGCCAGCAGCCACTATAGGACGGCTTTGGAGCAGTACTTC. It is translated as CASSHYRTALEQYF.

The gene calls are TRBV5-1 and TRBJ2-3, with 10 nucleotides matching TRBD2. The germline V gene has CDR1 SGHRS and CDR2 YFSETQ. CDR3 length equals 17 residues. V gave up 4 bases and J gave up 4 bases; unmatched junction bases: 12. This CDR3 is CASSPGRSGGAADTQYF. The CDR3 region has the DNA TGCGCCAGCAGCCCCGGGCGCAGCGGGGGGGCGGCAGATACGCAGTATTTT.

This clonotype turned up a few times. The chain recombines TRBV3-1 with TRBJ2-5; TRBD2 is a possible D gene (6 bases). V was clipped by 0 bases and J by 3 bases, with 11 bases between them. The CDR3 has 15 residues. Germline CDR1 and CDR2: LGHDT and YNNKEL (reference sequence). Here the CDR3 reads CASSQDGRREETQYF. CDR3 DNA: TGTGCCAGCAGCCAAGATGGAAGGAGGGAAGAGACCCAGTACTTC.

The chain recombines TRBV5-1 with TRBJ2-1; maybe TRBD1 (6 bases). Per the germline V gene, CDR1 is SGHRS and CDR2 is YFSETQ. Deletions cut 2 bases from V and 6 bases from J, with 12 bases between. The CDR3 has 14 residues. CDR3: CASSFRTVANEQFF. The CDR3 region has the DNA TGCGCCAGCAGCTTTAGGACAGTAGCCAATGAGCAGTTCTTC.

The rearrangement joins TRBV4-3 to TRBJ2-7; 10 bases line up with TRBD2. The germline CDR1 and CDR2 sequences are LGHNA and YSLEER. CDR3 length: 16 residues. The V gene end was trimmed by 1 base and the J gene end by 4 bases; junction bases not matched to a gene: 7. The CDR3 reads CASSQGLAGYLYEQYF. The CDR3 region has the DNA TGCGCCAGCAGCCAAGGACTAGCGGGCTACCTTTACGAGCAGTACTTC.

V is TRBV7-2 and J is TRBJ2-7, with 7 bases identical to TRBD2. Germline CDR1 and CDR2: SGHTA and FQGNSA. The V gene end was trimmed by 4 bases and the J gene end by 3 bases; junction bases not matched to a gene: 3. The CDR3 is 13 residues long. The CDR3 protein is CASSSAGVYEQYF. Here the CDR3 DNA reads TGTGCCAGCAGCTCTGCGGGGGTCTACGAGCAGTACTTC.

This chain joins TRBV9 and TRBJ1-1; no firm D call. Trimming took off 0 bases at V and 2 bases at J, with 14 bases between the two ends. There are 16 residues in the CDR3. Germline CDR1 reads SGDLS; CDR2 reads YYNGEE. The CDR3 sequence is CASSVGPFGQNTEAFF. The CDR3 nucleotides read TGTGCCAGCAGCGTAGGCCCTTTTGGGCAAAACACTGAAGCTTTCTTT.

Note on this clonotype: The junction departs from germline at one end; a sequencing error may be responsible. J is TRBJ2-7 and V is TRBV6-5; D remains ambiguous. The CDR3 is 12 amino acids. The germline CDR1 and CDR2 sequences are MNHEY and SVGAGI. Here the CDR3 reads CTSNSSPGEQYF. CDR3 bases: TGTACCAGCAACTCATCCCCCGGTGAGCAGTACTTC.

The chain couples TRBV7-2 to TRBJ2-1, with 12 bases identical to TRBD2. The CDR3 is made up of 16 amino acids. Germline values: CDR1 SGHTA, CDR2 FQGNSA. The V segment lost 3 bases and the J segment 7 bases; nucleotides outside the gene matches: 7. CDR3 coding DNA: TGTGCCAGCAGCTTTGCTAGCGGGGGGGCTTTAAATGAGCAGTTCTTC. Its translation: CASSFASGGALNEQFF.

This sequence joins TRBV25-1 and TRBJ2-3, with D possibly matching TRBD2 (5 bases). V dropped 5 bases and J dropped 7 bases, with 7 bases sitting between them. CDR3 length: 11 amino acids. Germline values: CDR1 MGHDK, CDR2 SYGVNS. CDR3 protein: CASSNGNTQYF. The CDR3 coding sequence is TGTGCCAGCAGTAACGGGAATACGCAGTATTTT.

This chain connects TRBV29-1 to TRBJ2-7; 9 bases line up with TRBD1. V was pared by 7 bases and J by 7 bases, with 11 bases of the junction left unmatched. CDR1 is SQVTM and CDR2 is ANQGSEA in the germline V gene. This CDR3 region has 13 residues. DNA for the CDR3: TGCAGCGCATCCGGGACAGGGAAGGGAGAGCAGTACTTC. Amino acids: CSASGTGKGEQYF.

This clonotype was recorded once. V is TRBV7-2 and J is TRBJ2-1; 7 positions match TRBD1. After removal of 6 bases from V and 0 bases from J, the junction contained 5 bases not matched to a gene. The CDR3 loop spans 15 amino acids. Germline V gene lookup returns CDR1 SGHTA and CDR2 FQGNSA. The CDR3 sequence is CASRATGLSYNEQFF. Here the CDR3 DNA reads TGTGCCAGCAGGGCGACAGGGCTCTCCTACAATGAGCAGTTCTTC.

This rearrangement joins TRBV7-2 to TRBJ2-1; TRBD1 matches at 9 bases. The DNA matches TRBJ2-7 better at its end, which makes the J call doubtful. The CDR3 sequence is 15 residues long. Germline CDR1 reads SGHTA; CDR2 reads FQGNSA. CDR3 in DNA: TGTGCCAGCAGCCCAGACAGGGGGACCTACAATGAGCAGTACTTC. This sequence encodes CASSPDRGTYNEQYF.

V and J are TRBV2 and TRBJ2-3; D is uncertain. The CDR3 extends over 16 amino acids. V lost 1 base, J lost 4 bases, and 15 bases lay in between. Germline lookup yields CDR1 SNHLY and CDR2 FYNNEI. The DNA for the CDR3 is TGTGCCAGCAGTGAAGATGGCGTGGTTGGCTCAGATACGCAGTATTTT. It codes for CASSEDGVVGSDTQYF.

The chain links TRBV12-3 or TRBV12-4 to TRBJ2-3; tentatively, D is TRBD1 (5 bases). The CDR3 covers 12 residues. V lost 6 bases to trimming and J lost 9 bases, with 13 bases between them. The DNA of the CDR3 is TGTGCCAGCAGAGCCAGGGTCCACACGCAGTATTTT. Translated, it gives CASRARVHTQYF.

The genes are TRBV24-1 and TRBJ2-5; TRBD2 agrees at 13 bases. After removal of 10 bases from V and 8 bases from J, the junction contained 6 bases not matched to a gene. The CDR3 has 13 residues. Germline lookup yields CDR1 KGHDR and CDR2 SFDVKD. The CDR3 protein is CATGTSGAETQYF. CDR3 DNA: TGTGCCACAGGGACTAGCGGGGCGGAAACCCAGTACTTC.

This clonotype was counted only a few times. This chain connects TRBV20-1 to TRBJ2-7; no reliable D call. The CDR3 spans 14 residues. Germline loops: CDR1 DFQATT, CDR2 SNEGSKA (reference sequence). V shed 5 bases and J shed 0 bases, with 14 bases lying between them. CDR3 DNA sequence: TGCAGTGCTCACCACGAATATAACTCCTACGAGCAGTACTTC. Residues: CSAHHEYNSYEQYF.

The J gene is TRBJ1-5, the V gene TRBV9, with TRBD1 as a possible D gene (5 bases). The germline V and J ends were trimmed by 0 bases and 6 bases, with 13 bases remaining between them. Germline V gives CDR1 SGDLS, CDR2 YYNGEE. The CDR3 is 15 amino acids. Here the CDR3 DNA reads TGTGCCAGCAGCGTAGGGGGGGGAGGCCTTCAGCCCCAGCATTTT. It codes for CASSVGGGGLQPQHF.

The chain uses TRBV7-9 and TRBJ1-2; D perhaps matches TRBD1 (5 bases). This CDR3 comprises 13 residues. Trimming left V 5 bases short and J 6 bases short, with 13 bases between. Germline V gene data show CDR1 as SEHNR and CDR2 as FQNEAQ (reference sequence). The CDR3 bases are TGTGCCAGCAGCCCAATGGGACCACATGGCTACACCTTC. Translation gives CASSPMGPHGYTF.

The chain has TRBV6-5 and TRBJ2-5, with TRBD1 matching over 11 bases. Germline CDR1 reads MNHEY; CDR2 reads SVGAGI. With 7 bases clipped from V and 2 bases from J, the junction kept 9 bases outside the gene matches. The CDR3 totals 16 residues. CDR3 sequence reads: CASIGDRGSHQETQYF. DNA of the CDR3: TGTGCCAGCATTGGGGACAGGGGGAGCCATCAAGAGACCCAGTACTTC.